This section outlines one T cell receptor (beta chain) sequence together with its context. Antigen unknown. Profiled with immunoSEQ multiplex PCR; TCRdb holds only in-frame clones, not every one. The sample lists 24,000 or so clones; about four fifths were seen once. Time point: week 47, end of study. Each dose delivered 300 ug of mutant IDH1 20-mer peptide subcutaneously with imiquimod. Trimming removed 3 bases from V and 0 bases from J, with 6 bases in between. Germline CDR1 is SGHRS and CDR2 is YFSETQ. This CDR3 contains 13 residues. This sample was included in a study of a mutant IDH1 vaccine in newly diagnosed glioma.

The source is a man aged 40-49 years with glioma. Specimen: PBMCs, collected from a glioma patient whose treatment included an IDH1 peptide vaccine. V gene TRBV5-1 combines with J gene TRBJ2-5; tentatively, D is TRBD1 (5 bases). The CDR3 sequence: CASSSDNQETQYF. The CDR3 nucleotides read TGCGCCAGCAGCTCGGACAACCAAGAGACCCAGTACTTC.